The clone carrying this T cell receptor beta chain was recorded only once. Its target is unknown. Time point given: pretreatment peripheral blood. This sample was included in a study of PD-L1 blockade in urothelial cancer. Study-wide context: Timepoints chosen for blood analysis were 3 weeks (second dose) and 6 weeks after treatment start. There were a median of about 150,000 T cells in blood samples.

Measured with immunoSEQ multiplex PCR; TCRdb has only the in-frame clones, and not every one. The sample contains under 40,000 clones, 65% to 90% of which appear only once. Study-level results: Below-median pretreatment blood TCR clonality was associated with improved progression-free and overall survival.

The TCR originated in a man between 60 and 75 years old with urothelial cancer. The material was PBMCs, obtained around atezolizumab (anti-PD-L1) treatment.

In DNA, the CDR3 is TGTGCCAGCAGTTCCGCGACAGGTCCCTACGAGCAGTACTTC. Protein product: CASSSATGPYEQYF. The V gene is TRBV28, the J gene TRBJ2-7; perhaps TRBD1 as D (6 bases). V was clipped by 4 bases and J by 2 bases, with 12 bases between them. This CDR3 is 14 amino acids long. Germline loops: CDR1 MDHEN, CDR2 SYDVKM.